This entry lists 20 T cell receptor beta chains sequenced from one sample in a study of T cell changes during pregnancy in multiple sclerosis. TCRdb's copy holds only in-frame clones and misses some; the assay was immunoSEQ multiplex PCR. The sample includes fewer than 85,000 clones, about 95% of them seen just once. The starting material was peripheral blood, obtained in the third trimester of pregnancy. The receptors come from a female donor with multiple sclerosis, enrolled in a pregnancy study.

This chain joins TRBV6-6 and TRBJ1-4; 10 nucleotides match TRBD1. V lost 5 bases, J lost 7 bases, and 4 bases stayed unmatched. There are 14 residues in the CDR3. The germline V gene has CDR1 MNHNY and CDR2 SVGAGI (reference sequence). The DNA of the CDR3 is TGTGCCAGCAGTCCGGGACAGGGGTTTGAAAAACTGTTTTTT. Amino acid sequence: CASSPGQGFEKLFF.

The V gene is TRBV6-1, the J gene TRBJ2-7, with D uncertain. V lost 3 bases and J 3 bases, leaving 12 bases between the germline ends. The CDR3 length is 14 residues. In germline, CDR1 is MNHNS, CDR2 SASEGT. CDR3 bases: TGTGCCAGCAGTGACGGCCGGGTTGACTACGAGCAGTACTTC. Its translation is CASSDGRVDYEQYF.

This clone was seen just once. The chain joins TRBV27 to TRBJ2-7, with a tentative D call TRBD1 (5 bases). The CDR3 consists of 12 residues. Germline assignment: CDR1 MNHEY and CDR2 SMNVEV (reference sequence). V was trimmed by 8 bases and J by 2 bases, leaving 10 bases between them. CDR3 DNA sequence: TGTGCCAGCGGCAGGGAAGCCTACGAGCAGTACTTC. Its protein product is CASGREAYEQYF.

This sequence joins TRBV6-5 and TRBJ1-5; D is undetermined. The CDR3 loop spans 14 amino acids. CDR1 is MNHEY, CDR2 SVGAGI, per germline. V was clipped by 8 bases and J by 6 bases, with 17 bases between them. CDR3 nucleotide sequence: TGTGCCAGCGGGAGGGCCTCCTCGTTTCAGCCCCAGCATTTT. Residues: CASGRASSFQPQHF.

The chain joins TRBV27 to TRBJ1-2; TRBD1 is a possible D gene (5 bases). Germline lookup yields CDR1 MNHEY and CDR2 SMNVEV (reference sequence). The CDR3 length is 12 residues. V was pared by 8 bases and J by 2 bases, with 9 bases between. CDR3 DNA sequence: TGTGCCAGCCGACAGACCAACTATGGCTACACCTTC. It specifies CASRQTNYGYTF.

This clone was found once. The chain employs TRBV11-3 and TRBJ1-5; 7 nucleotides match TRBD1. CDR1 is SGHNT, CDR2 YENEEA, per germline. The CDR3 extends over 15 amino acids. V lost 3 bases and J lost 1; bases outside the gene matches: 3. CDR3 sequence: CASSFDRESNQPQHF. Written as DNA, the CDR3 is TGTGCCAGCAGCTTTGACAGGGAAAGCAATCAGCCCCAGCATTTT.

The CDR3 bases are TGTGCCAGCAGCTTAAGGCGACAGGGGGGAATTGTCGGCGCTGAAGCTTTCTTT. Protein: CASSLRRQGGIVGAEAFF. The V gene is TRBV7-6, the J gene TRBJ1-1; 9 nucleotides match TRBD1. V dropped 2 bases and J dropped 6; count of bases not matched to a gene: 16. The germline gives CDR1 SGHVS, CDR2 FNYEAQ. The CDR3 runs 18 residues.

On this clone itself: Germline and junction disagree at one end, which may indicate a read error. The rearrangement uses TRBV7-2 and TRBJ2-7; a possible D gene is TRBD1 (6 bases). Germline values: CDR1 SGHTA, CDR2 FQGNSA. The CDR3 contains 11 residues. In DNA form, the CDR3 reads TGTGCCAGCAGCCTGTACAGGGTTTTCACCTTC. Amino acids: CASSLYRVFTF.

This chain connects TRBV7-4 to TRBJ2-5, with 7 nucleotides matching TRBD1. The CDR3 covers 15 residues. Trimming took 5 bases from V and 5 from J; bases not matched to a gene: 11. The germline gives CDR1 SGHVT, CDR2 SQSDAQ. The CDR3 region is CASSPGSGGSETQYF. The CDR3 DNA reads as TGTGCCAGCAGCCCCGGGTCAGGGGGTTCGGAGACCCAGTACTTC.

The rearrangement links TRBV5-4 to TRBJ2-1; no clear D. Germline V gene lookup returns CDR1 SGHNT and CDR2 YYREEE (reference sequence). Trimming took off 0 bases at V and 4 bases at J, with 14 bases between the two ends. The CDR3 runs 16 residues. The CDR3 region has the DNA TGTGCCAGCAGCTTGGCCAGCGAGGTCCGTTACAATGAGCAGTTCTTC. Translated: CASSLASEVRYNEQFF.

The V and J genes are TRBV7-8 and TRBJ1-5; D not resolved. Per the germline V gene, CDR1 is SGHVS and CDR2 is FQNEAQ. The CDR3 is 12 amino acids. The V and J ends lost 4 bases and 7 bases respectively, with 8 bases between them. CDR3 in DNA: TGTGCCAGCAGCTCCACGGGGCAGCCCCAGCATTTT. This gives the protein CASSSTGQPQHF.

The chain has TRBV9 and TRBJ1-1; D unclear. The CDR3 has 16 residues. CDR1 and CDR2 (germline): SGDLS, YYNGEE. V shed 0 bases and J shed 1 base, with 13 bases lying between them. This CDR3 reads CASSVGQVTRNTEAFF. The CDR3 bases are TGTGCCAGCAGCGTAGGTCAGGTAACAAGGAACACTGAAGCTTTCTTT. Filled out from reference TRBV9 and TRBJ1-1, the complete variable domain reads DSGVTQTPKHLITATGQRVTLRCSPRSGDLSVYWYQQSLDQGLQFLIQYYNGEERAKGNILERFSAQQFPDLHSELNLSSLELGDSALYFCASSVGQVTRNTEAFFGQGTRLTVV.

Here the CDR3 DNA reads TGTGCCAGCAGCTCCCCCCGTACTCGCGGTTACAATGAGCAGTTCTTC. It codes for CASSSPRTRGYNEQFF. This sequence joins TRBV7-9 and TRBJ2-1, with unresolved D. The CDR3 length is 16 residues. The V end was cut by 4 bases, the J end by 4 bases, with 17 bases between. Germline V lookup: CDR1 SEHNR, CDR2 FQNEAQ (reference sequence).

The J gene is TRBJ2-2, the V gene TRBV7-8; D is possibly TRBD1 (5 bases). The V end lost 1 base, the J end lost 3 bases, and 9 bases lay between the germline ends. The CDR3 has 15 amino acids. The germline CDR1 and CDR2 sequences are SGHVS and FQNEAQ. CDR3 sequence: CASSLVRGYTGELFF. The CDR3 DNA follows: TGTGCCAGCAGCTTAGTTAGGGGATACACCGGGGAGCTGTTTTTT.

The chain is built from TRBV5-1 and TRBJ1-6, with 10 positions matching TRBD1. The CDR3 contains 13 residues. CDR1 is SGHRS and CDR2 is YFSETQ in the germline V gene. Trimming took 5 bases from V and 10 from J; bases not matched to a gene: 3. The CDR3 nucleotides are TGCGCCAGCAGTGGGACAGGGGACTCACCCCTCCACTTT. Protein sequence: CASSGTGDSPLHF.

The chain couples TRBV9 to TRBJ2-2; possible D gene TRBD1, 5 bases. Trimming pared 6 bases from V and 2 bases from J, leaving 11 bases between. This CDR3 contains 14 residues. Germline CDR1 and CDR2: SGDLS and YYNGEE. The CDR3 sequence is CASTSGANTGELFF. Here the CDR3 DNA reads TGTGCCAGCACGTCTGGGGCTAACACCGGGGAGCTGTTTTTT.

The rearrangement joins TRBV28 to TRBJ2-5, with 7 bases fitting TRBD2. Per germline, CDR1 MDHEN and CDR2 SYDVKM. Unmatched junction bases numbered 12, after V lost 9 bases and J lost 5 bases. The CDR3 is 14 amino acids. In DNA form, the CDR3 reads TGTGCCAGTACGGACTCGGGGGGAGCGGAGACCCAGTACTTC. It yields the protein CASTDSGGAETQYF.

This chain connects TRBV7-4 to TRBJ1-6, with TRBD1 matching over 8 bases. The CDR3 is 14 residues long. The V gene end was trimmed by 10 bases and the J gene end by 7 bases; junction bases not matched to a gene: 9. Germline V gene sequence: CDR1 SGHVT, CDR2 SQSDAQ. This CDR3 reads CATPLDRANSPLHF. The CDR3 coding sequence is TGTGCCACCCCATTGGACAGGGCAAATTCACCCCTCCACTTT.

The rearrangement links TRBV6-6 to TRBJ1-2, with D unclear. Between the trimmed V and J ends, which lost 4 bases and 7 bases, there was a span of 4 bases. The CDR3 has 10 amino acids. The germline CDR1 and CDR2 sequences are MNHNY and SVGAGI (reference sequence). CDR3 bases: TGTGCCAGCAGTTCGAGTGGCTACACCTTC. It specifies CASSSSGYTF.

This chain connects TRBV6-6 to TRBJ1-6; the D gene is possibly TRBD1 (5 bases). This CDR3 spans 15 amino acids. Germline CDR1 and CDR2: MNHNY and SVGAGI (reference sequence). Trimming removed 3 bases at V and 8 bases at J, with 14 bases between. Here the CDR3 reads CASSYFGASDSPLHF. The CDR3 DNA reads TGTGCCAGCAGTTATTTTGGGGCTTCGGATTCACCCCTCCACTTT.